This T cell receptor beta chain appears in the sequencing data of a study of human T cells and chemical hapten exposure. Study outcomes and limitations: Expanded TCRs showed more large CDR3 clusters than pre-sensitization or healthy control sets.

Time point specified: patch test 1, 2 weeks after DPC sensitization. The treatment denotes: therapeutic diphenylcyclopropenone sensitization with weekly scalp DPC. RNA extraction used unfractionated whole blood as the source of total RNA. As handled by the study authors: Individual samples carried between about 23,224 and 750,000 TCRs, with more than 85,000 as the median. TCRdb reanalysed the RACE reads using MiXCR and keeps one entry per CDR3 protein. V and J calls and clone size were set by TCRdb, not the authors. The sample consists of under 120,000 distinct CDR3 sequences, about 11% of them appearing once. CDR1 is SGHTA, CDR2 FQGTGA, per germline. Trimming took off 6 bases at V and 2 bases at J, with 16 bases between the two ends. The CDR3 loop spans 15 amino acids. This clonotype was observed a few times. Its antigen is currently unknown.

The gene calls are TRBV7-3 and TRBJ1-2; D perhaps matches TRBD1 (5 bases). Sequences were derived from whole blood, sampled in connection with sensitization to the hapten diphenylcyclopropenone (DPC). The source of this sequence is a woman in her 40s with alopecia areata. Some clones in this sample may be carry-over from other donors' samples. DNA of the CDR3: TGTGCCAGCAGACTTACCGGGACGGCGAACTATGGCTACACCTTC. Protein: CASRLTGTANYGYTF. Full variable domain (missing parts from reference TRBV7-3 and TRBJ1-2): GAGVSQTPSNKVTEKGKYVELRCDPISGHTALYWYRQSLGQGPEFLIYFQGTGAADDSGLPNDRFFAVRPEGSVSTLKIQRTERGDSAVYLCASRLTGTANYGYTFGSGTRLTVV.